This T cell receptor beta chain stems from a study of T cell repertoires in cytomegalovirus infection. Overall study context: Indications of both CMV infection and matching HLA type were provided by public TCR beta signatures.

This clonotype was observed many times. The antigen remains undetermined. The V end lost 6 bases, the J end lost 3 bases, and 12 bases lay between the germline ends. The CDR3 has 14 amino acids. Germline V gene lookup returns CDR1 MNHNY and CDR2 SVGAGI (reference sequence). Study-level findings and limits: The cumulative frequency of public TCR beta families identified carriers of CMV plus the relevant HLA. CMV-specific HLA-C-restricted TCR beta clonotypes dominated the ex vivo response.

TCRdb reprocessed the reads via MiXCR and lists one record per CDR3 protein. The table shows 150,000 to 200,000 distinct CDR3 sequences, with approximately 19% occurring only once. This sequence originates from a human donor in good health (CMV status not recorded). Some clones in this sample may be carry-over from other donors' samples. Source material: PBMCs. The chain uses TRBV6-6 and TRBJ2-1, with D tentatively TRBD1 (6 bases). The chain's CDR3 is CASRRQASYNEQFF. CDR3 in DNA: TGTGCCAGCAGGCGACAGGCCAGCTACAATGAGCAGTTCTTC.